Below are 32 T cell receptor beta chains sequenced from a single sample in a study of human T cells and chemical hapten exposure. One entry per CDR3 protein results from TCRdb running MiXCR on the RACE reads. Of tens of thousands of distinct CDR3 sequences in the sample, about 11% were seen once. Time point: patch test 1, 2 weeks after DPC sensitization. Treatment noted: therapeutic diphenylcyclopropenone sensitization with weekly scalp DPC. The input for sequencing was whole blood, taken in connection with sensitization to the hapten diphenylcyclopropenone (DPC). Every receptor here comes from a man aged 35 to 55 with alopecia areata. Some clones in this sample may be carry-over from other donors' samples.

The rearrangement links TRBV5-4 to TRBJ2-7, with TRBD2 as a possible D gene (6 bases). V dropped 4 bases and J dropped 6 bases, with 14 bases sitting between them. In germline, CDR1 is SGHNT, CDR2 YYREEE (reference sequence). The CDR3 length is 13 residues. In nucleotides, the CDR3 is TGTGCCAGCAGCACTGCGGCGGGGATCGAGCAGTACTTC. As protein: CASSTAAGIEQYF.

This clonotype was seen more than once but under ten times. The V gene is TRBV29-1, the J gene TRBJ2-2; unclear D gene. Per the germline V gene, CDR1 is SQVTM and CDR2 is ANQGSEA. The length of the CDR3 is 12 residues. Between the trimmed V and J ends, which lost 6 bases and 8 bases, there was a span of 13 bases. CDR3 sequence (DNA): TGCAGCGTCGATGGGTTAGGGGGGGAGCTGTTTTTT. Translating it yields CSVDGLGGELFF.

This clonotype was detected a few times. This rearrangement joins TRBV2 to TRBJ2-5, with D maybe TRBD2 (6 bases). Trimming stripped 2 bases from V and 0 bases from J, with 10 bases between. There are 15 residues in the CDR3. Germline CDR1 SNHLY, CDR2 FYNNEI. The CDR3 is CASSERLANQETQYF. CDR3 in DNA: TGTGCCAGCAGTGAACGGCTAGCGAACCAAGAGACCCAGTACTTC.

The V gene is TRBV7-6, the J gene TRBJ2-1, with D uncertain. Trimming shortened V by 10 bases and J by 4 bases, and 14 bases separated the two germline ends. This CDR3 comprises 13 residues. Germline V gives CDR1 SGHVS, CDR2 FNYEAQ. The CDR3 sequence: CATQEWPYNEQFF. In DNA, the CDR3 is TGTGCCACCCAGGAGTGGCCTTACAATGAGCAGTTCTTC.

The chain uses TRBV5-4 and TRBJ2-1; 8 nucleotides agree with TRBD2. This CDR3 spans 15 amino acids. V trimming: 0 bases; J trimming: 8 bases; junction bases outside the gene matches: 7. CDR1 and CDR2 (germline): SGHNT, YYREEE (reference sequence). The chain's CDR3 is CASSLEAGDSDEQFF. CDR3 in DNA: TGTGCCAGCAGCTTGGAAGCGGGAGACTCTGATGAGCAGTTCTTC.

This clonotype was recorded a few times. This chain connects TRBV29-1 to TRBJ2-3; TRBD2 matches at 8 bases. V was pared by 8 bases and J by 2 bases, with 9 bases of the junction left unmatched. The germline CDR1 and CDR2 sequences are SQVTM and ANQGSEA. The CDR3 is 14 residues long. The CDR3 nucleotides read TGCAGCACTTTAGCGGGAACCCCCACAGATACGCAGTATTTT. Its protein is CSTLAGTPTDTQYF.

This clonotype was observed a handful of times. This rearrangement joins TRBV9 to TRBJ2-3; 9 nucleotides line up with TRBD2. Germline V lookup: CDR1 SGDLS, CDR2 YYNGEE. This CDR3 spans 15 amino acids. The ends lost 1 base at V and 3 bases at J; junction bases unmatched: 3. DNA of the CDR3: TGTGCCAGCAGCGTAAGGCTAGCGGGAACAGATACGCAGTATTTT. It yields the protein CASSVRLAGTDTQYF.

This clonotype came up a few times. The J gene is TRBJ2-2, the V gene TRBV4-3, with D unclear. The V and J ends lost 0 bases and 7 bases respectively, with 18 bases between them. Per the germline V gene, CDR1 is LGHNA and CDR2 is YSLEER. CDR3 length: 17 residues. The CDR3 nucleotides read TGCGCCAGCAGCCAAGAAGCCGGGCAGGCCCTCATCGGGGAGCTGTTTTTT. It codes for CASSQEAGQALIGELFF.

The CDR3 region has the DNA TGTGCCAGCAGCTCCCCGCACAGGGGGGAAGATACGCAGTATTTT. Protein product: CASSSPHRGEDTQYF. The chain couples TRBV7-9 to TRBJ2-3, with 8 bases lining up with TRBD1. The CDR3 spans 15 residues. Germline V lookup: CDR1 SEHNR, CDR2 FQNEAQ (reference sequence). The J segment lost 5 bases and the V segment lost 4 bases, leaving 8 bases of the junction unmatched.

The rearrangement links TRBV24-1 to TRBJ1-1; possible D gene TRBD1, 6 bases. Trimming took off 4 bases at V and 0 bases at J, with 8 bases between the two ends. From germline, CDR1 is KGHDR and CDR2 SFDVKD. The CDR3 is 14 amino acids. CDR3: CATSEAGVNTEAFF. The CDR3, as DNA: TGTGCCACCAGTGAGGCAGGGGTGAACACTGAAGCTTTCTTT.

This sequence joins TRBV5-1 and TRBJ2-3, with no clear D. Germline CDR1 SGHRS, CDR2 YFSETQ. The V gene lost 4 bases and the J gene lost 2 bases, with 11 bases spanning the gap. The CDR3 extends over 14 amino acids. In nucleotides, the CDR3 is TGCGCCAGCAGCCGTTCCACCAACACAGATACGCAGTATTTT. This encodes CASSRSTNTDTQYF.

The gene calls are TRBV10-3 and TRBJ2-1; 9 nucleotides match TRBD2. The CDR3 has 13 amino acids. Per the germline V gene, CDR1 is ENHRY and CDR2 is SYGVKD. V shed 7 bases, J shed 10 bases, and the junction held 8 bases outside the gene matches. CDR3 in amino acids: CAIMGGRGGEQFF. CDR3 nucleotides: TGTGCCATCATGGGCGGGAGGGGTGGAGAGCAGTTCTTC.

This clonotype was recorded a few times. V gene TRBV12-3 or TRBV12-4 combines with J gene TRBJ2-1; 9 nucleotides line up with TRBD2. The CDR3 is made up of 15 amino acids. J lost 4 bases, V lost 7 bases, and 8 bases had no gene match. CDR3 sequence reads: CASIEAGGPYNEQFF. CDR3 in DNA: TGTGCCAGCATTGAGGCGGGAGGGCCGTACAATGAGCAGTTCTTC.

This sequence joins TRBV29-1 and TRBJ2-5, with no clear D. V gave up 3 bases and J gave up 3 bases, with 5 bases separating them. This CDR3 spans 11 amino acids. The germline CDR1 and CDR2 sequences are SQVTM and ANQGSEA. The CDR3: CSVDREETQYF. Written as DNA, the CDR3 is TGCAGCGTTGATAGGGAAGAGACCCAGTACTTC.

This clonotype was observed a handful of times. The J gene is TRBJ1-5, the V gene TRBV5-5, with TRBD1 matching 9 bases. The CDR3 runs to 16 residues. Trimming removed 1 base from V and 3 bases from J; junction bases left unmatched: 5. Germline CDR1 is SGHKS and CDR2 is YYEKEE (reference sequence). The DNA of the CDR3 is TGTGCCAGCAGCTTGTGGGGACAGGGCAACAATCAGCCCCAGCATTTT. Amino acid sequence: CASSLWGQGNNQPQHF.

At least ten counts were recorded for this clonotype. This chain links TRBV30 with TRBJ1-2, with D unresolved. The CDR3 consists of 12 residues. V was pared by 3 bases and J by 4 bases, with 9 bases between. Germline V gene sequence: CDR1 GTSNPN, CDR2 SVGIG (reference sequence). CDR3 in DNA: TGTGCCTGGAGCGCAAGGTTCTATGGCTACACCTTC. Translated: CAWSARFYGYTF. Variable domain in full (rest from reference TRBV30 and TRBJ1-2): SQTIHQWPATLVQPVGSPLSLECTVEGTSNPNLYWYRQAAGRGLQLLFYSVGIGQISSEVPQNLSASRPQDRQFILSSKKLLLSDSGFYLCAWSARFYGYTFGSGTRLTVV.

In this sample, this clonotype turned up a few times. V and J are TRBV24-1 and TRBJ1-2, with 8 bases that match TRBD1. Looked up from germline, CDR1 is KGHDR and CDR2 is SFDVKD. CDR3 length equals 14 residues. V gave up 9 bases and J gave up 4 bases; unmatched junction bases: 9. The CDR3 region is CATQDREPPYGYTF. As DNA, the CDR3 is TGTGCCACCCAGGACAGGGAGCCCCCCTATGGCTACACCTTC.

This rearrangement joins TRBV7-6 to TRBJ2-4, with 8 bases matching TRBD1. This CDR3 comprises 20 residues. The V gene's germline CDR1 is SGHVS and CDR2 FNYEAQ. Losses at the gene ends were 5 bases for V and 1 base for J; bases not matched to a gene: 19. CDR3 nucleotides: TGTGCCAGCAGCCTCTGGGCCCCTCTCCGGGACAGGTGGGCCAAAAACATTCAGTACTTC. It encodes CASSLWAPLRDRWAKNIQYF.

This clonotype was seen ten or more times. The gene calls are TRBV9 and TRBJ1-6; TRBD1 might be the D (5 bases). Germline loops: CDR1 SGDLS, CDR2 YYNGEE. This CDR3 has 12 residues. The germline V and J ends were trimmed by 0 bases and 16 bases, with 11 bases remaining between them. DNA of the CDR3: TGTGCCAGCAGCGTAGTTCGGGACGAGCTCCACTTT. Amino acid sequence: CASSVVRDELHF.

The V call is TRBV4-2, the J call TRBJ2-7, with 14 nucleotides matching TRBD2. This CDR3 region has 18 residues. From germline, CDR1 is LGHNA and CDR2 YNFKEQ. The trim removed 1 base at V and 1 base at J, leaving 6 bases unmatched. Written as DNA, the CDR3 is TGTGCCAGCAGCCAAGGAGGACTAGCGGGAGGAAAGTCCTACGAGCAGTACTTC. Translating it yields CASSQGGLAGGKSYEQYF.

The V and J genes are TRBV12-3 or TRBV12-4 and TRBJ1-5; D is ambiguous. Trimming pared 0 bases from V and 7 bases from J, leaving 13 bases between. This CDR3 has 15 residues. CDR3 amino acids: CASSLAGRPQQPQHF. The CDR3 region has the DNA TGTGCCAGCAGTTTAGCGGGCAGACCCCAACAGCCCCAGCATTTT.

This clonotype occurred a few times. In DNA, the CDR3 is TGCGCCAGCAGCTTGGAGCCCGACAGGGCCGGGAGCTCCTATAATTCACCCCTCCACTTT. This sequence encodes CASSLEPDRAGSSYNSPLHF. The chain has TRBV5-1 and TRBJ1-6, with 7 bases matching TRBD1. The CDR3 is made up of 20 amino acids. J lost 0 bases, V lost 0 bases, and 12 bases had no gene match. Germline V gene lookup returns CDR1 SGHRS and CDR2 YFSETQ.

This clonotype was counted only a few times. This chain joins TRBV27 and TRBJ1-1; D is unclear. Germline CDR1 MNHEY, CDR2 SMNVEV (reference sequence). This CDR3 region has 16 residues. V was cut by 6 bases and J by 0 bases, with 17 bases left in between. The CDR3 reads CASSPADIGMNTEAFF. CDR3 nucleotide sequence: TGTGCCAGCAGCCCCGCCGACATAGGGATGAACACTGAAGCTTTCTTT.

The CDR3 region is CASSLRIAGDNEQFF. The CDR3 DNA reads as TGTGCCAGCAGCCTTCGGATAGCGGGGGACAATGAGCAGTTCTTC. J is TRBJ2-1 and V is TRBV9; 9 nucleotides agree with TRBD2. In germline, CDR1 is SGDLS, CDR2 YYNGEE. This CDR3 contains 15 residues. After removal of 4 bases from V and 5 bases from J, the junction contained 7 bases not matched to a gene.

This clonotype was observed a few times. This sequence joins TRBV7-8 and TRBJ2-5, with a tentative D call TRBD1 (6 bases). The CDR3 consists of 14 residues. Germline-derived CDR1 and CDR2 are SGHVS and FQNEAQ. The V end was cut by 1 base, the J end by 5 bases, with 11 bases between. As DNA, the CDR3 is TGTGCCAGCAGCTTAGGAGCAGGGGTGGAGACCCAGTACTTC. Translation gives CASSLGAGVETQYF.

This clonotype has more than one count but fewer than ten. This rearrangement joins TRBV11-2 to TRBJ2-3, with 14 bases fitting TRBD2. The germline gives CDR1 SGHAT, CDR2 FQNNGV. This CDR3 comprises 17 residues. J lost 4 bases, V lost 3 bases, and 6 bases had no gene match. This chain's CDR3 is CASSLGTSGSWADTQYF. DNA of the CDR3: TGTGCCAGCAGCTTGGGGACTAGCGGGAGTTGGGCAGATACGCAGTATTTT.

The sample holds many counts of this clonotype. The chain recombines TRBV30 with TRBJ1-6; 7 positions agree with TRBD1. The CDR3 covers 13 residues. The junction had 3 bases not matched to a gene; V was cut back by 2 bases and J by 8 bases. The V gene's germline CDR1 is GTSNPN and CDR2 SVGIG (reference sequence). CDR3 amino acids: CAWSQGGDSPLHF. DNA for the CDR3: TGTGCCTGGAGTCAGGGGGGTGATTCACCCCTCCACTTT.

This clonotype was counted between two and nine times. The genes are TRBV2 and TRBJ2-7; 8 nucleotides align to TRBD2. This CDR3 contains 14 residues. V was clipped by 6 bases and J by 2 bases; unmatched bases: 6. Germline V CDR1 and CDR2: SNHLY, FYNNEI. The chain's CDR3 is CASRGSGRAYEQYV. The CDR3 DNA reads TGTGCCAGCAGGGGTTCCGGGAGGGCCTACGAGCAGTACGTC.

This clonotype has more than one count but fewer than ten. This sequence joins TRBV7-2 and TRBJ2-2; TRBD1 aligns across 8 bases. Germline V gene sequence: CDR1 SGHTA, CDR2 FQGNSA. The CDR3 contains 17 residues. The J segment lost 0 bases and the V segment lost 1 base, leaving 4 bases of the junction unmatched. The CDR3 DNA follows: TGTGCCAGCAGCTTAGTACCGACAGGGGCGAACACCGGGGAGCTGTTTTTT. Its protein product is CASSLVPTGANTGELFF.

Details on this clonotype: One end of the junction fails to match germline, which may point to a read error. This sequence joins TRBV9 and TRBJ2-3, with 11 bases that match TRBD2. The CDR3 is made up of 18 amino acids. Germline CDR1 reads SGDLS; CDR2 reads YYNGEE. The CDR3 sequence: CARSVGLLAGGRTDTQYF. For the CDR3, the DNA is TGTGCCAGAAGCGTAGGGCTCTTAGCGGGAGGGCGAACAGATACGCAGTATTTT.

This clonotype was counted between two and nine times. The chain joins TRBV29-1 to TRBJ1-2; D perhaps matches TRBD1 (6 bases). The CDR3 consists of 14 residues. CDR1 is SQVTM and CDR2 is ANQGSEA in the germline V gene. The germline V and J ends were trimmed by 1 base and 8 bases, with 17 bases remaining between them. Here the CDR3 DNA reads TGCAGCGTTGAAGGAACAGGGTTGGGTCACGGCTACACCTTC. It specifies CSVEGTGLGHGYTF.

This clonotype was observed a handful of times. The CDR3 nucleotides read TGCGCCAGCAGCTGGGGAAGGACGGTGAACACTGAAGCTTTCTTT. The encoded protein is CASSWGRTVNTEAFF. The chain has TRBV5-1 and TRBJ1-1, with D unresolved. Germline values: CDR1 SGHRS, CDR2 YFSETQ. The V end lost 3 bases, the J end lost 0 bases, and 12 bases lay between the germline ends. CDR3 length: 15 amino acids.